The rows below give T cell receptor beta chains drawn from one sample of a study of metastatic and nonmetastatic thyroid tumors. TCRdb reprocessed the PCR reads using MiXCR. This sample has 15,000 to 20,000 clones, with about a third found just once. The material sequenced was tumor tissue. These receptors were taken from a male donor with papillary thyroid cancer or a benign thyroid nodule (not recorded which). Some clones in this sample may be carry-over from other donors' samples. Both conserved end residues are part of each CDR3. D genes are given only for firm matches. Clone size is stated in some rows and not others, as once, few, many or a class when expanded.

.	.	TRBV10-3	TRBJ2-2	CAISGGGTGELFF	TGTGCCATCAGTGGCGGAGGGACCGGGGAGCTGTTTTTT
few	.	TRBV5-1	TRBJ2-7	CASSSGGGVGPYEQYF	TGCGCCAGCAGCTCCGGGGGTGGGGTAGGGCCCTACGAGCAGTACTTC
.	.	TRBV5-1	TRBJ2-5	CASSLGQRGTQYF	TGCGCCAGCAGCTTGGGGCAGCGCGGGACCCAGTACTTC
many	TRBD1	TRBV24-1	TRBJ2-3	CATSRETGGAWFTDTQYF	TGTGCCACCAGTAGGGAGACAGGGGGCGCATGGTTCACAGATACGCAGTATTTT
few	TRBD2	TRBV19	TRBJ2-1	CASSIGAGPYNEQFF	TGTGCCAGTAGTATAGGAGCGGGACCCTACAATGAGCAGTTCTTC
many	.	TRBV7-3	TRBJ2-1	CASSLTGGPTQFF	TGTGCCAGCAGCTTAACCGGGGGGCCCACTCAGTTCTTC
.	TRBD2	TRBV5-1	TRBJ2-7	CASSHTSGAYEQYF	TGCGCCAGCAGCCACACTAGCGGGGCCTACGAGCAGTACTTC
once	.	TRBV4-2	TRBJ2-7	CASSRGLEQYF	TGTGCCAGCAGCCGAGGGCTCGAGCAGTACTTC
.	.	TRBV5-1	TRBJ2-7	CASSLVGFARYEQYF	TGCGCCAGCAGCCTCGTTGGCTTCGCAAGGTACGAGCAGTACTTC
many	.	TRBV20-1	TRBJ1-6	CSASRAGGGGNSPLHF	TGCAGTGCCAGCAGGGCGGGGGGAGGAGGGAATTCACCCCTCCACTTT
many	TRBD1	TRBV19	TRBJ1-5	CASSPTGGGNQPQHF	TGTGCCAGTAGTCCGACAGGGGGCGGCAATCAGCCCCAGCATTTT
.	.	TRBV9	TRBJ2-3	CASSSEWAATSTDTQYF	TGTGCCAGCAGCTCCGAGTGGGCGGCGACTAGCACAGATACGCAGTATTTT
many	.	TRBV20-1	TRBJ1-5	CSGAGSGNQPQHF	TGCAGTGGAGCAGGGTCTGGCAATCAGCCCCAGCATTTT
few	.	TRBV27	TRBJ1-2	CASSPAFGTWKDTF	TGTGCCAGCAGTCCAGCCTTCGGGACATGGAAGGACACCTTC
many	.	TRBV19	TRBJ1-1	CASSILDGNTEAFF	TGTGCCAGTAGTATACTGGACGGTAACACTGAAGCTTTCTTT
.	.	TRBV6-1	TRBJ1-6	CASTRTWSNSPLHF	TGTGCCAGCACCCGGACATGGTCTAATTCACCCCTCCACTTT
.	TRBD1	TRBV15	TRBJ1-3	CATIRDRSNSGNTIYF	TGTGCCACCATCAGGGACAGGTCCAACTCTGGAAACACCATATATTTT
.	.	TRBV20-1	TRBJ1-5	CSASIVAGGRDQPQHF	TGCAGTGCTAGTATCGTGGCGGGGGGCAGGGATCAGCCCCAGCATTTT
.	.	TRBV6-5	TRBJ2-3	CASSYSIGSPDTQYF	TGTGCCAGCAGTTACTCGATTGGGAGCCCAGATACGCAGTATTTT
many	.	TRBV11-2	TRBJ1-5	CASSLGGGTQPQHF	TGTGCCAGCAGCTTAGGGGGGGGAACTCAGCCCCAGCATTTT
.	.	TRBV6-1	TRBJ1-1	CASREKEYTEAFF	TGTGCCAGCAGAGAAAAGGAGTACACTGAAGCTTTCTTT
many	.	TRBV2	TRBJ2-7	CATTQGWAYEQYF	TGTGCCACCACACAGGGTTGGGCCTACGAGCAGTACTTC
few	.	TRBV6-1	TRBJ2-7	CASLTKYEQYF	TGTGCCAGCCTCACAAAATACGAGCAGTACTTC
.	.	TRBV6-2/TRBV6-3	TRBJ1-2	CASRLVGYTF	TGTGCCAGCAGGTTAGTGGGCTACACCTTC
medium-sized	.	TRBV19	TRBJ1-5	CASSSDRITLYSNQPQHF	TGTGCCAGTAGTAGTGACAGAATTACCCTTTATAGCAATCAGCCCCAGCATTTT
many	TRBD1	TRBV7-9	TRBJ1-2	CASSLGPGGHYGYTF	TGTGCCAGCAGCTTAGGGCCAGGGGGACACTATGGCTACACCTTC
.	.	TRBV20-1	TRBJ2-3	CSAPLGGNTDTQYF	TGCAGTGCCCCCTTGGGTGGGAACACAGATACGCAGTATTTT
many	.	TRBV7-2	TRBJ1-2	CASSGRGEGYGYTF	TGTGCCAGCAGCGGAAGAGGGGAGGGCTATGGCTACACCTTC
few	.	TRBV2	TRBJ1-2	CASSEARGHGYTF	TGTGCCAGCAGTGAAGCGCGCGGTCATGGCTACACCTTC
.	.	TRBV5-1	TRBJ2-7	CASSPRLRQDSYEQYF	TGCGCCAGCAGCCCCCGATTACGACAGGATTCCTACGAGCAGTACTTC
.	.	TRBV19	TRBJ1-3	CASHRGGSAGNTIYF	TGTGCCAGCCACCGTGGTGGGTCAGCCGGAAACACCATATATTTT
.	.	TRBV20-1	TRBJ2-4	CSAWGPLDVNIQYF	TGCAGTGCTTGGGGCCCATTGGACGTAAACATTCAGTACTTC
.	TRBD1	TRBV29-1	TRBJ2-1	CIVEGTDHNDQFF	TGCATCGTTGAAGGGACAGACCACAATGATCAGTTCTTC
.	.	TRBV6-1	TRBJ2-4	CASRILTGNIQYF	TGTGCCAGCAGGATCTTGACGGGAAACATTCAGTACTTC
.	TRBD1	TRBV6-5	TRBJ2-5	CGSSYPTGTGDQETQYF	TGTGGCAGCAGTTACCCAACCGGTACAGGGGACCAAGAGACCCAGTACTTC
few	TRBD2	TRBV15	TRBJ2-1	CATSRYEGTSGSWQFF	TGTGCCACCAGCAGATATGAAGGGACTAGCGGGAGTTGGCAGTTCTTC
.	TRBD2	TRBV20-1	TRBJ2-5	CSARVLGGSGSSETQYF	TGCAGTGCTAGAGTGTTGGGCGGTAGCGGGAGTAGTGAGACCCAGTACTTC
many	TRBD1	TRBV6-6	TRBJ2-5	CASSYPTGTGDQETQYF	TGTGCCAGCAGTTACCCAACCGGGACAGGGGACCAAGAGACCCAGTACTTC
many	TRBD2	TRBV12-3/TRBV12-4	TRBJ2-5	CASSLGTSGGTQYF	TGTGCCAGCAGCCTCGGGACTAGCGGCGGGACCCAGTACTTC
many	TRBD2	TRBV19	TRBJ2-1	CASSRGLADEQFF	TGTGCCAGTAGTCGGGGACTAGCAGATGAGCAGTTCTTC
.	.	TRBV20-1	TRBJ1-6	CSARGGPGSPLHF	TGCAGTGCTAGAGGAGGACCCGGTTCACCCCTCCACTTT
.	.	TRBV5-1	TRBJ1-1	CASNQNGGTTVEAFF	TGCGCCAGCAATCAAAACGGGGGGACAACGGTTGAAGCTTTCTTT
.	.	TRBV6-1	TRBJ2-2	CASRSGVYDTGELFF	TGTGCCAGCAGGTCGGGGGTTTATGACACCGGGGAGCTGTTTTTT
many	.	TRBV3-1	TRBJ1-2	CASSLTLEGYTF	TGTGCCAGCAGCCTGACACTGGAGGGCTACACCTTC
.	.	TRBV4-1	TRBJ2-3	CASSQDNEAFSDTQYF	TGCGCCAGCAGCCAAGATAATGAAGCTTTTTCAGATACGCAGTATTTT
.	.	TRBV20-1	TRBJ2-7	CSAWGSLTGEQYF	TGCAGTGCTTGGGGGAGCCTGACTGGAGAGCAGTACTTC
medium-sized	.	TRBV6-1	TRBJ1-6	CASSEVTEGSSPLHF	TGTGCCAGCAGTGAAGTGACAGAAGGTAGTTCACCCCTCCACTTT